The 25 T cell receptor beta chains below all came from one sample that was sequenced in a study of blood T cells in healthy people across ages. Primers used in a second PCR of roughly 6 to 11 cycles were a sample-barcoded 5' primer and a J-beta primer mix. TCRdb re-called the 5' RACE reads through MiXCR, storing one row per CDR3 protein. The table records 700,000 to 900,000 distinct CDR3 sequences, approximately 24% of them present only once. These data were likewise used in another study, on T cells of mothers and their children.

Sequencing was done on a sample of blood. The receptors stem from a boy younger than 18 in good health.

A few counts support this clonotype. The V gene is TRBV7-6, the J gene TRBJ2-5, with a weak D call TRBD2 (7 bases). The CDR3 consists of 15 residues. Trimming stripped 1 base from V and 5 bases from J, with 14 bases between. Germline assignment: CDR1 SGHVS and CDR2 FNYEAQ. The CDR3 nucleotides are TGTGCCAGCAGCTTAGAAACAGGGAGGGGGGAGACCCAGTACTTC. Translation gives CASSLETGRGETQYF.

About this clonotype itself: Here the CDR3 omits its conserved ending phenylalanine or tryptophan, so a read error is the likely source. The chain links TRBV6-5 to TRBJ2-7; D gene unclear. Germline V gene data show CDR1 as MNHEY and CDR2 as SVGAGI. The CDR3 has 13 amino acids. CDR3 in amino acids: CAGSYSRTAEQYL. The CDR3 DNA sequence: TGTGCCGGCAGTTACTCAAGGACGGCCGAGCAGTACCTC.

The rearrangement joins TRBV7-9 to TRBJ2-1; the D gene could be TRBD1 or TRBD2 (5 bases each). CDR3 length equals 14 residues. V was trimmed by 4 bases and J by 4 bases, leaving 11 bases between them. CDR1 SEHNR and CDR2 FQNEAQ come from the germline V gene (reference sequence). The CDR3 DNA is TGTGCCAGCAGCTCGGGACGGCGGTACAATGAGCAGTTCTTC. Translating it yields CASSSGRRYNEQFF.

The chain links TRBV6-2 or TRBV6-3 to TRBJ1-3; maybe TRBD1 (5 bases). The CDR3 is made up of 17 amino acids. Deletions cut 5 bases from V and 4 bases from J, with 21 bases between. Germline V CDR1 and CDR2: MNHEY, SVGEGT. CDR3 loop: CASSIILQGLGGNTIYF. The CDR3 DNA reads as TGTGCCAGCAGTATAATTCTGCAGGGACTCGGAGGAAACACCATATATTTT.

In this sample, this clonotype turned up a few times. The chain combines TRBV11-2 with TRBJ2-7; a weak D match, TRBD1 (7 bases). This CDR3 region has 14 residues. V lost 7 bases to trimming and J lost 3 bases, with 16 bases between them. Germline assignment: CDR1 SGHAT and CDR2 FQNNGV. CDR3 DNA sequence: TGTGCCAGCAACATCGGGGGACAGATCTACGAGCAGTACTTC. Its translation is CASNIGGQIYEQYF.

The chain has TRBV6-1 and TRBJ1-1; D might be TRBD1 (5 bases). From germline, CDR1 is MNHNS and CDR2 SASEGT. V was trimmed by 3 bases and J by 1 base, leaving 12 bases between them. There are 15 residues in the CDR3. The DNA for the CDR3 is TGTGCCAGCAGTGAGAATCCAGGGAGGAACACTGAAGCTTTCTTT. Protein: CASSENPGRNTEAFF.

The chain combines TRBV28 with TRBJ2-5; D might be TRBD2 (7 bases). In germline, CDR1 is MDHEN, CDR2 SYDVKM. V dropped 8 bases and J dropped 5 bases, with 21 bases sitting between them. The CDR3 length is 15 residues. Here the CDR3 DNA reads TGTGCCAGCCGAATGGGGGGGGGCCGAGCGGAGACCCAGTACTTC. It yields the protein CASRMGGGRAETQYF.

The V call is TRBV12-3 or TRBV12-4, the J call TRBJ1-4; 7 bases line up with TRBD1. V dropped 6 bases and J dropped 8; count of bases not matched to a gene: 9. The CDR3 is made up of 14 amino acids. The CDR3 region is CASRGGQGEEKLFF. The CDR3 coding sequence is TGTGCCAGCAGGGGGGGGCAGGGGGAGGAAAAACTGTTTTTT.

The gene calls are TRBV4-1 and TRBJ1-3; D uncertain. V was clipped by 0 bases and J by 0 bases, with 6 bases between them. This CDR3 spans 15 amino acids. CDR1 and CDR2 (germline): MGHRA, YSYEKL. CDR3 nucleotide sequence: TGCGCCAGCAGCCAAGAGCCTTTCTCTGGAAACACCATATATTTT. Translated, it gives CASSQEPFSGNTIYF.

The V call is TRBV7-9, the J call TRBJ2-5; D is unclear. The last part of the DNA fits TRBJ2-7 better; the J call may be wrong. Germline loops: CDR1 SEHNR, CDR2 FQNEAQ (reference sequence). The CDR3 totals 14 residues. The CDR3 region has the DNA TGTGCCAGCAGCTTAGGAATTGGTCCCCTCGAGCAGTACTTC. Translating it yields CASSLGIGPLEQYF.

CDR3 sequence: CASSPQRTGFEAFF. Written as DNA, the CDR3 is TGTGCCAGCAGTCCCCAACGTACAGGGTTCGAAGCTTTCTTT. The chain uses TRBV28 and TRBJ1-1; a possible D gene is TRBD1 (6 bases). The V gene lost 5 bases and the J gene lost 8 bases, with 18 bases spanning the gap. Per the germline V gene, CDR1 is MDHEN and CDR2 is SYDVKM. The CDR3 runs 14 residues.

V is TRBV6-1 and J is TRBJ2-2, with 8 positions matching TRBD1. Germline CDR1 MNHNS, CDR2 SASEGT. The CDR3 runs 15 residues. The trim removed 8 bases at V and 4 bases at J, leaving 9 bases unmatched. This CDR3 is CASPKDRVSTGELFF. CDR3 coding DNA: TGTGCCAGCCCAAAGGACAGGGTGTCCACCGGGGAGCTGTTTTTT.

This clonotype was seen a few times. At one end the junction does not follow the germline gene, possibly because of a read error. This rearrangement joins TRBV29-1 to TRBJ2-5, with D unresolved. There are 14 residues in the CDR3. Germline V gene sequence: CDR1 SQVTM, CDR2 ANQGSEA. CDR3 bases: TGCAGCGTCAAACTTTGGGTAGGCCAAGAGACCCAGCACTTC. This encodes CSVKLWVGQETQHF. Full variable domain (missing parts from reference TRBV29-1 and TRBJ2-5): SAVISQKPSRDICQRGTSLTIQCQVDSQVTMMFWYRQQPGQSLTLIATANQGSEATYESGFVIDKFPISRPNLTFSTLTVSNMSPEDSSIYLCSVKLWVGQETQHFGPGTRLLVL.

This clonotype was detected only a few times. This chain joins TRBV5-6 and TRBJ1-2; D unresolved. Germline V CDR1 and CDR2: SGHDT, YYEEEE. CDR3 length: 15 amino acids. V dropped 0 bases and J dropped 8 bases, with 17 bases sitting between them. CDR3 nucleotides: TGTGCCAGCAGCTTGGTGGCGGCTTGGCAAGCGGGCTACACCTTC. Translation gives CASSLVAAWQAGYTF.

This clonotype was seen a handful of times. The chain couples TRBV7-9 to TRBJ2-2, with 7 bases that match TRBD1. The trim removed 5 bases at V and 3 bases at J, leaving 3 bases unmatched. The CDR3 runs 14 residues. Germline V gene lookup returns CDR1 SEHNR and CDR2 FQNEAQ (reference sequence). The CDR3 spells CASSPTGDTGELFF. The CDR3 DNA is TGTGCCAGCAGCCCCACAGGGGACACCGGGGAGCTGTTTTTT.

The CDR3: CASSSSGYGTEAFF. DNA of the CDR3: TGTGCCAGCAGTTCCTCCGGGTACGGAACTGAAGCTTTCTTT. The chain carries TRBV6-5 and TRBJ1-1; D remains unclear. There are 14 residues in the CDR3. V lost 4 bases and J 5 bases, leaving 14 bases between the germline ends. In germline, CDR1 is MNHEY, CDR2 SVGAGI.

The rearrangement uses TRBV27 and TRBJ2-1; 8 bases line up with TRBD1. V gave up 2 bases and J gave up 7 bases; unmatched junction bases: 4. The CDR3 sequence is 14 residues long. CDR1 is MNHEY and CDR2 is SMNVEV in the germline V gene (reference sequence). CDR3 DNA sequence: TGTGCCAGCAGTTTACTCAGGGGGCGAAATGAGCAGTTCTTC. Amino acid sequence: CASSLLRGRNEQFF.

This clonotype was counted only a few times. The CDR3 DNA is TGTGCCAGCATTTCCCCAGGGGCTGGGAACATTCAGTACTTC. Translation gives CASISPGAGNIQYF. The V and J genes are TRBV28 and TRBJ2-4; maybe TRBD1 (6 bases). This CDR3 has 14 amino acids. Germline loops: CDR1 MDHEN, CDR2 SYDVKM. V dropped 7 bases and J dropped 7 bases, with 17 bases sitting between them.

This clonotype has just a few counts. Germline is not matched at one junction end, which may reflect a read error. V and J are TRBV7-6 and TRBJ2-5; TRBD1 matches at 7 bases. The CDR3 consists of 15 residues. Germline V CDR1 and CDR2: SGHVS, FNYEAQ. For the CDR3, the DNA is TGTGTCAGCAGCTTAGAGGGGGCGTACCAAGAGACCCAGTACTTC. This sequence encodes CVSSLEGAYQETQYF.

The CDR3 bases are TGTGCCAGCAGCCGGGACATTCGAAACACTGAAGCTTTCTTT. Translating gives CASSRDIRNTEAFF. The rearrangement joins TRBV7-2 to TRBJ1-1, with D maybe TRBD1 (6 bases). The CDR3 has 14 amino acids. V was shortened by 5 bases and J by 2 bases, with 12 bases between the two germline ends. From germline, CDR1 is SGHTA and CDR2 FQGNSA.

V and J are TRBV6-1 and TRBJ1-2, with D uncertain. Germline V gene sequence: CDR1 MNHNS, CDR2 SASEGT. V lost 1 base, J lost 6 bases, and 18 bases lay in between. The CDR3 is 16 residues long. CDR3 sequence reads: CASSEGPVAGVHGYTF. CDR3 DNA: TGTGCCAGCAGTGAAGGACCTGTGGCCGGGGTTCATGGCTACACCTTC.

V usage is TRBV29-1 and J usage is TRBJ2-3, with D unclear. Trimming took 4 bases from V and 1 from J, leaving 9 bases between them. Germline V CDR1 and CDR2: SQVTM, ANQGSEA. The CDR3 length is 13 residues. The CDR3 nucleotides are TGCAGCGTTGGTCAGTCCGGCACAGATACGCAGTATTTT. Translated: CSVGQSGTDTQYF.

This sequence joins TRBV12-3 or TRBV12-4 and TRBJ2-7; D may be TRBD1 or TRBD2 (7 bases each). The last part of the DNA fits TRBJ2-1 better; the J call may be wrong. The CDR3 loop spans 15 amino acids. The CDR3: CASSPGGGLDNEQFF. The DNA for the CDR3 is TGTGCCAGCAGTCCAGGGGGGGGCCTAGACAATGAGCAGTTCTTC.

The rearrangement joins TRBV3-1 to TRBJ2-3; 10 positions agree with TRBD2. The germline gives CDR1 LGHDT, CDR2 YNNKEL (reference sequence). The CDR3 runs to 17 residues. Trimming at V came to 0 bases and at J to 7 bases, leaving 10 bases not matched to a gene. In DNA form, the CDR3 reads TGTGCCAGCAGCCAAGATTTCACTAGCGGGGTTCGGTATACGCAGTATTTT. This encodes CASSQDFTSGVRYTQYF.

This chain connects TRBV5-1 to TRBJ2-2, with TRBD2 matching 10 bases. J was trimmed by 8 bases and V by 0 bases; bases with no gene match: 7. Germline CDR1 SGHRS, CDR2 YFSETQ. This CDR3 is built from 16 residues. CDR3 coding DNA: TGCGCCAGCAGCTTGGGACTAGCGGGCGCAATGGGGGAGCTGTTTTTT. This codes for CASSLGLAGAMGELFF.